This paragraph covers one T cell receptor (beta chain) sequence. Its antigen is not known. The data were taken from a study of cytotoxic CD8 clonotypes in ibrutinib-treated CLL. Study-level results: Starting clonality was above that of age-matched healthy donors and tracked circulating CD8+ T-cell counts. Public clonotypes, found uncommonly, either contracted or stayed stable on treatment.

Some clones are missing from TCRdb's copy, which holds only in-frame ones; the method was immunoSEQ multiplex PCR. The data show about 140,000 clones, more than 70% seen once. V was cut by 1 base and J by 8 bases, with 13 bases left in between. The germline CDR1 and CDR2 sequences are SGHRS and YFSETQ. The CDR3 contains 14 residues. With cryopreserved PBMCs as the source, roughly 1.8 micrograms of genomic DNA went to TCR beta libraries. This TCR was recovered from a human donor with chronic lymphocytic leukemia. Sequencing was performed on PBMCs, taken after 36 months of ibrutinib treatment. The chain carries TRBV5-1 and TRBJ2-1, with TRBD1 as a possible D gene (5 bases). CDR3 sequence: CASSLSRTRYEQFF. The CDR3 nucleotides are TGCGCCAGCAGCTTGTCGAGGACAAGGTATGAGCAGTTCTTC.